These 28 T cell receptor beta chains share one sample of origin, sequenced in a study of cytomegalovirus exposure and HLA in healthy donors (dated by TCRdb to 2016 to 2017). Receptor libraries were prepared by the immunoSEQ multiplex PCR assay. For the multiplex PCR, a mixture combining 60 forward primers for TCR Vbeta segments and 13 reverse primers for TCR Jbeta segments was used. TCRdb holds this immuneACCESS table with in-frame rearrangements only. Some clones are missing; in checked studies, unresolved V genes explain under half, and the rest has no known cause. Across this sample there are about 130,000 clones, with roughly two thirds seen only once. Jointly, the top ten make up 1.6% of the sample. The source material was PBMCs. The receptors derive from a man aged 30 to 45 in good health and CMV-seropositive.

The DNA for the CDR3 is TGTGCCAGCAGCTTAGTTAGCGGGAGGGGACTGACCGGGGAGCTGTTTTTT. This translates into CASSLVSGRGLTGELFF. The chain combines TRBV11-1 with TRBJ2-2; 11 bases agree with TRBD2. Germline CDR1 is SGHAT and CDR2 is FQDESV (reference sequence). Trimming removed 1 base from V and 5 bases from J; junction bases left unmatched: 6. This CDR3 is built from 17 residues.

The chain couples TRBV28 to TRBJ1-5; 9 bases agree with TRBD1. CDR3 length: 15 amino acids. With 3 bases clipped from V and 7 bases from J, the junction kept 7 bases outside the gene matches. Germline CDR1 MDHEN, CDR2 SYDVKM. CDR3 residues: CASSFVDRGLQPQHF. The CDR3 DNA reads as TGTGCCAGCAGTTTTGTGGACAGGGGATTGCAGCCCCAGCATTTT.

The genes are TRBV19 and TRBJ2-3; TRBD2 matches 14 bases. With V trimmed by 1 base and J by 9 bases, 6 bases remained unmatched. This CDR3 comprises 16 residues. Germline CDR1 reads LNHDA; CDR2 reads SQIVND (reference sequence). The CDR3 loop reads CASSIGPGLAGVTQYF. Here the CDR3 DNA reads TGTGCCAGTAGTATAGGACCGGGACTAGCGGGAGTGACGCAGTATTTT.

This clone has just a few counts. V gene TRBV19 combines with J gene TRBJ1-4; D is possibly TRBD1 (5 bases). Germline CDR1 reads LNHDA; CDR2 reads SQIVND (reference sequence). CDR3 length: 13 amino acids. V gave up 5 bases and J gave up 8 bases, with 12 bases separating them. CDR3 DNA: TGTGCCAGTAGTCCAGGGAGGTGGGAAAAACTGTTTTTT. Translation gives CASSPGRWEKLFF. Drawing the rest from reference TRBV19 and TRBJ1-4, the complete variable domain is DGGITQSPKYLFRKEGQNVTLSCEQNLNHDAMYWYRQDPGQGLRLIYYSQIVNDFQKGDIAEGYSVSREKKESFPLTVTSAQKNPTAFYLCASSPGRWEKLFFGSGTQLSVL.

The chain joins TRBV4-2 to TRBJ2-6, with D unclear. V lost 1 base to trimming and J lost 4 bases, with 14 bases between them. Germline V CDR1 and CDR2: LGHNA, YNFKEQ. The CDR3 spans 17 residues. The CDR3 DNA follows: TGTGCCAGCAGCCAAGGTCAAACAGATCCCGGGGCCAACGTCCTGACTTTC. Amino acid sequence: CASSQGQTDPGANVLTF.

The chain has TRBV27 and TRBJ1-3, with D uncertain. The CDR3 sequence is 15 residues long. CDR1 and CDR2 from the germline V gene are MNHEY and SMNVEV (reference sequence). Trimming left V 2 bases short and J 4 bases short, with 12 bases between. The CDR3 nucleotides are TGTGCCAGCAGTTTAAGAGGAGAGCACGGAAACACCATATATTTT. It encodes CASSLRGEHGNTIYF.

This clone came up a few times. The DNA for the CDR3 is TGTGCCAGCAGTGAGGGGCCCGAGCAGTACTTC. Translating it yields CASSEGPEQYF. This sequence joins TRBV2 and TRBJ2-7; a possible D gene is TRBD1 (5 bases). CDR1 and CDR2 (germline): SNHLY, FYNNEI. There are 11 residues in the CDR3. The ends were cut back, 3 bases at V and 6 bases at J, with 6 bases in the middle.

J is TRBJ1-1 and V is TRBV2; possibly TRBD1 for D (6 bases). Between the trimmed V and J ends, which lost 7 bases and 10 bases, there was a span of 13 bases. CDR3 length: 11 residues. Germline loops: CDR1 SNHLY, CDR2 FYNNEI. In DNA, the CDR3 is TGTGCCAGCAAAGAAAGGGGGGGAGCTTTCTTT. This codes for CASKERGGAFF. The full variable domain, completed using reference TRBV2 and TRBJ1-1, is EPEVTQTPSHQVTQMGQEVILRCVPISNHLYFYWYRQILGQKVEFLVSFYNNEISEKSEIFDDQFSVERPDGSNFTLKIRSTKLEDSAMYFCASKERGGAFFGQGTRLTVV.

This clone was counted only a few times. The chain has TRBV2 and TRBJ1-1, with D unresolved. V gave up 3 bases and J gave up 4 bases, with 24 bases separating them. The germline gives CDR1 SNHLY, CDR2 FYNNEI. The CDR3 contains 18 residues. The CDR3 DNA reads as TGTGCCAGCAGTGAGAGTTGGACTCTCTCCCTGCCAAGCACTGAAGCTTTCTTT. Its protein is CASSESWTLSLPSTEAFF.

The CDR3 DNA sequence: TGTGCCAGCAGCTGGAGCCACTCTAGCGGGAGAGGATCCTACAATGAGCAGTTCTTC. This encodes CASSWSHSSGRGSYNEQFF. This chain uses TRBV11-3 with TRBJ2-1; 10 nucleotides agree with TRBD2. The CDR3 is 19 residues long. J gave up 1 base and V 4 bases, and 13 bases lay outside the gene matches. CDR1 is SGHNT and CDR2 is YENEEA in the germline V gene.

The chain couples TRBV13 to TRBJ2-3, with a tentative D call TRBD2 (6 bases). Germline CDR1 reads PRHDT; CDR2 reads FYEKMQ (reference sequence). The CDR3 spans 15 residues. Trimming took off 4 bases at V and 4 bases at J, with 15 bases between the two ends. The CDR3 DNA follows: TGTGCCAGCAGCTCCCCAACACTAGCCGCAGATACGCAGTATTTT. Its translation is CASSSPTLAADTQYF.

The CDR3 nucleotides are TGTGCCAGCAGCTTTGGGACAGGGGCCTACGAGCAGTACTTC. It codes for CASSFGTGAYEQYF. The chain employs TRBV7-2 and TRBJ2-7, with 10 bases identical to TRBD1. Germline loops: CDR1 SGHTA, CDR2 FQGNSA. The trim removed 3 bases at V and 2 bases at J, leaving 1 base unmatched. This CDR3 is 14 amino acids long.

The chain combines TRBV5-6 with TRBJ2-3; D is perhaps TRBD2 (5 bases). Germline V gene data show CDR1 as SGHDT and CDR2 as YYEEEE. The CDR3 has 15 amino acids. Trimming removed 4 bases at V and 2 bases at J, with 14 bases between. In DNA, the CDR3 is TGTGCCAGCAGCCCTCCCCGCGGGTACACAGATACGCAGTATTTT. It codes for CASSPPRGYTDTQYF.

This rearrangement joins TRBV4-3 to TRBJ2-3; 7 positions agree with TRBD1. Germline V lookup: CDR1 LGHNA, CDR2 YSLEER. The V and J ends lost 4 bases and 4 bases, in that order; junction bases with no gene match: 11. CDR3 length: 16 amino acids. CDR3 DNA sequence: TGCGCCAGCAGCCCAAAGGGACAGATTCGTCCAGATACGCAGTATTTT. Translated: CASSPKGQIRPDTQYF.

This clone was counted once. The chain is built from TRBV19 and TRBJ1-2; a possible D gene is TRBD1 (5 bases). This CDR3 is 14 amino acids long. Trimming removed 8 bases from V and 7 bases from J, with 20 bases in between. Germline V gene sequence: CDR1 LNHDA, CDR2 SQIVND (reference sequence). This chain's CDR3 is CASHQQAGSRGYTF. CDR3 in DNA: TGTGCCAGTCATCAACAGGCGGGATCCCGTGGCTACACCTTC.

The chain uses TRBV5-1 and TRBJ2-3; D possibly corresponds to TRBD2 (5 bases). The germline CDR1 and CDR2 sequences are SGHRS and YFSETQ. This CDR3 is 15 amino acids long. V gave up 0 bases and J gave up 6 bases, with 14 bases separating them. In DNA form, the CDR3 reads TGCGCCAGCAGCTTGGGCTACCAGAGAGGGGATACGCAGTATTTT. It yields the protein CASSLGYQRGDTQYF.

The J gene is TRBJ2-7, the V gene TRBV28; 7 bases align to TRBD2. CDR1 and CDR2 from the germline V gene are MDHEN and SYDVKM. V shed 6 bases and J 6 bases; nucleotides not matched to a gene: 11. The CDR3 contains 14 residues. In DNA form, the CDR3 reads TGTGCCAGCAGGCCTTCCGGGACTATTGCCGAGCAGTACTTC. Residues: CASRPSGTIAEQYF.

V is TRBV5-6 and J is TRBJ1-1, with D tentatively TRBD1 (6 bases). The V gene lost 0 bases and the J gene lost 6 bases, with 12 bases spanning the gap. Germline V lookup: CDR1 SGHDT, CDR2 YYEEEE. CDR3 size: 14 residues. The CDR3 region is CASSLANQGSEAFF. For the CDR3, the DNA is TGTGCCAGCAGCTTGGCCAATCAGGGGTCTGAAGCTTTCTTT.

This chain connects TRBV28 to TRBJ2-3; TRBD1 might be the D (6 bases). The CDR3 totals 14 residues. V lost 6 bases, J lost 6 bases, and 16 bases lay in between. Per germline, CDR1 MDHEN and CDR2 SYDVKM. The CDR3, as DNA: TGTGCCAGCAGCCAGGGACACCGGCCGGATACGCAGTATTTT. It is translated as CASSQGHRPDTQYF.

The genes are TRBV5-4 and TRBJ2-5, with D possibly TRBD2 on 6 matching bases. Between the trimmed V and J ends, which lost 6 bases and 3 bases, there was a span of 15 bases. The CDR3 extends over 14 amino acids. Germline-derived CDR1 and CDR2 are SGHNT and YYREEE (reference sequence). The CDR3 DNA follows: TGTGCCAGCAACCAAGGAGCGGGCGAAGAGACCCAGTACTTC. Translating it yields CASNQGAGEETQYF.

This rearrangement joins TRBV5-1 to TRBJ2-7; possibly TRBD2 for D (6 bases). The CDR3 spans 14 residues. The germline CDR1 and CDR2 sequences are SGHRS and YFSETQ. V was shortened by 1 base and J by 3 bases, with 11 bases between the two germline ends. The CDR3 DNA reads TGCGCCAGCAGCTTGAGGACTACCGGCTACGAGCAGTACTTC. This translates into CASSLRTTGYEQYF. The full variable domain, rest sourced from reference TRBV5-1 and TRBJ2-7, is KAGVTQTPRYLIKTRGQQVTLSCSPISGHRSVSWYQQTPGQGLQFLFEYFSETQRNKGNFPGRFSGRQFSNSRSEMNVSTLELGDSALYLCASSLRTTGYEQYFGPGTRLTVT.

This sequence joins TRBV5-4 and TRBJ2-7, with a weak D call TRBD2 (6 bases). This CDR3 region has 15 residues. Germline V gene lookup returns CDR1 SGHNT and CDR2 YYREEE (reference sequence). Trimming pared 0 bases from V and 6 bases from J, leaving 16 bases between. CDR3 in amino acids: CASSLGGDPTAEQYF. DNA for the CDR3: TGTGCCAGCAGCTTGGGGGGGGACCCGACCGCCGAGCAGTACTTC.

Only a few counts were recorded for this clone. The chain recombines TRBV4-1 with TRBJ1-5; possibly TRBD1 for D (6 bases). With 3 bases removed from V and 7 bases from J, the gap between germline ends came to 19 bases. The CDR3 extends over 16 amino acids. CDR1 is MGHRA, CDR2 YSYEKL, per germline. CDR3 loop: CASSHGKGGRGQPQHF. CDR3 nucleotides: TGCGCCAGCAGCCATGGAAAGGGCGGCAGGGGACAGCCCCAGCATTTT.

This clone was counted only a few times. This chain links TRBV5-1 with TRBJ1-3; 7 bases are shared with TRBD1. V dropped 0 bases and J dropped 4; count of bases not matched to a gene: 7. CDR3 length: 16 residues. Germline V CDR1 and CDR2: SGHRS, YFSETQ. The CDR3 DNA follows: TGCGCCAGCAGCTTGGGGAACACAGGGGCCGGAAACACCATATATTTT. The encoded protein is CASSLGNTGAGNTIYF.

This CDR3 reads CATSTGAGELFF. In DNA form, the CDR3 reads TGTGCCACTTCGACAGGGGCCGGGGAGCTGTTTTTT. The rearrangement links TRBV11-2 to TRBJ2-2, with 8 bases matching TRBD1. The CDR3 is 12 amino acids. The trim removed 10 bases at V and 6 bases at J, leaving 4 bases unmatched. Germline CDR1 and CDR2: SGHAT and FQNNGV.

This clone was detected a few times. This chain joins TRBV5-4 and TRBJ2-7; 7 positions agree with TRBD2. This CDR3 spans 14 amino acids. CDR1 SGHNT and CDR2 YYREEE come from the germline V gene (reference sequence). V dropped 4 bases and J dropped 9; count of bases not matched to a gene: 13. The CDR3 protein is CASSQDEGRGRQYF. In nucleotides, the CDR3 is TGTGCCAGCAGCCAGGACGAGGGGAGGGGTCGGCAGTACTTC.

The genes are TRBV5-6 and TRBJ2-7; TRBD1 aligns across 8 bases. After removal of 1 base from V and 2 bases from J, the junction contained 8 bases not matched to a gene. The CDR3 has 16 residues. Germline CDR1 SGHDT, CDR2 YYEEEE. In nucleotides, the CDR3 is TGTGCCAGCAGCTTGAGGGCAGGGGGCTATACCTACGAGCAGTACTTC. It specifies CASSLRAGGYTYEQYF.

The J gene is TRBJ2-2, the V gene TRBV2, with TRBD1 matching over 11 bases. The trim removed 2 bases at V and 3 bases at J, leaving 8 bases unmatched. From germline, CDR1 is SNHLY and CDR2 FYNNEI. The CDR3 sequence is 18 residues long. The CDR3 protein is CASSEIGTGGSDTGELFF. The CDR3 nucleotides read TGTGCCAGCAGTGAAATTGGGACAGGGGGTTCTGACACCGGGGAGCTGTTTTTT.